This paragraph reports one T cell receptor beta chain. The data belong to a study of blood T cell repertoires in COVID-19. From germline, CDR1 is SQVTM and CDR2 ANQGSEA. This CDR3 has 13 amino acids. Trimming at V came to 7 bases and at J to 5 bases, leaving 9 bases not matched to a gene. TCRdb's table, derived via immunoSEQ multiplex PCR, lists solely in-frame clones and lacks some. The table records about 180,000 clones, approximately 80% of them present only once. The chain couples TRBV29-1 to TRBJ1-1; 8 nucleotides line up with TRBD1. The sequence derives from a human donor in a cohort sampled during active COVID-19. The sequencing input was peripheral blood. The CDR3 sequence is CSAEGQGGTEAFF. The CDR3, as DNA: TGCAGCGCCGAAGGACAGGGAGGAACTGAAGCTTTCTTT.